The 13 T cell receptor beta chains below come from one sample, sequenced in a study of T cell repertoires in cytomegalovirus infection. One entry per CDR3 protein, called by TCRdb with MiXCR from the reads. Of some 800,000 distinct CDR3 sequences in the sample, 25% to 30% are singletons; the top ten hold less than 15%. What these receptors recognize is not known. This specimen was cultured CD8+ T cells from PBMCs, taken from culture after CMV antigen stimulation. The receptors were gathered from a human donor in good health (CMV status not recorded). Some clones in this sample may be carry-over from other donors' samples.

The chain carries TRBV5-4 and TRBJ1-4; TRBD1 matches at 9 bases. Germline V CDR1 and CDR2: SGHNT, YYREEE (reference sequence). The CDR3 is made up of 18 amino acids. The V segment lost 3 bases and the J segment 8 bases; nucleotides outside the gene matches: 17. For the CDR3, the DNA is TGTGCCAGCAGCTCTCAGAGCACACAGGGGGCGTTGGGCGAAAAACTGTTTTTT. Encoded protein: CASSSQSTQGALGEKLFF.

This clonotype was seen at least ten times. The chain carries TRBV7-9 and TRBJ2-6, with 8 bases that match TRBD1. Germline CDR1 SEHNR, CDR2 FQNEAQ (reference sequence). The CDR3 runs to 18 residues. Germline trimming cut 0 bases from V and 1 base from J; bases unmatched to any gene: 5. The CDR3 loop is CASSLAGQEASGANVLTF. The CDR3 DNA reads as TGTGCCAGCAGCTTAGCGGGACAGGAGGCTTCTGGGGCCAACGTCCTGACTTTC.

This clonotype came up a few times. This sequence joins TRBV12-5 and TRBJ1-6; D may be TRBD1 (5 bases). This CDR3 contains 14 residues. Germline lookup yields CDR1 LGHNT and CDR2 FRNRAP. With 6 bases removed from V and 7 bases from J, the gap between germline ends came to 13 bases. The DNA for the CDR3 is TGTGCTAGTGGGAGAGGGGAAATCAATTCACCCCTCCACTTT. Protein sequence: CASGRGEINSPLHF.

V gene TRBV4-1 combines with J gene TRBJ2-5; 7 bases are a match to TRBD2. The CDR3 is made up of 16 amino acids. Germline V gene sequence: CDR1 MGHRA, CDR2 YSYEKL. V shed 0 bases and J 5 bases; nucleotides not matched to a gene: 9. The CDR3 sequence: CASSQDPGLVRETQYF. CDR3 nucleotides: TGCGCCAGCAGCCAAGACCCCGGACTAGTTCGGGAGACCCAGTACTTC.

The chain recombines TRBV20-1 with TRBJ2-7; the D is unclear. The CDR3 loop spans 13 amino acids. Germline V gene data show CDR1 as DFQATT and CDR2 as SNEGSKA (reference sequence). Trimming left V 0 bases short and J 2 bases short, with 8 bases between. CDR3 sequence reads: CSARERSAYEQYF. The CDR3 nucleotides are TGCAGTGCTAGAGAAAGGTCAGCCTACGAGCAGTACTTC.

This clonotype was seen only a few times. The chain recombines TRBV7-8 with TRBJ2-3; 8 bases map to TRBD2. Germline V lookup: CDR1 SGHVS, CDR2 FQNEAQ. The V and J ends lost 5 bases and 2 bases, in that order; junction bases with no gene match: 12. The CDR3 covers 17 residues. CDR3 in amino acids: CASSPSVERGHTDTQYF. The CDR3 region has the DNA TGTGCCAGCAGCCCTAGCGTCGAGCGGGGGCACACAGATACGCAGTATTTT.

The CDR3 loop is CASSPRDRINYGYTF. The CDR3 DNA reads as TGTGCCAGTAGTCCCCGGGACAGGATTAACTATGGCTACACCTTC. V usage is TRBV19 and J usage is TRBJ1-2; 8 bases line up with TRBD1. The germline gives CDR1 LNHDA, CDR2 SQIVND (reference sequence). There are 15 residues in the CDR3. V shed 5 bases and J 1 base; nucleotides not matched to a gene: 6.

This clonotype has more than one count but fewer than ten. V is TRBV7-6 and J is TRBJ2-2; D unresolved. V shed 2 bases and J shed 6 bases, with 10 bases lying between them. Germline V gene data show CDR1 as SGHVS and CDR2 as FNYEAQ. The CDR3 is 14 residues long. DNA for the CDR3: TGTGCCAGCAGCTTAATCGGAAGCCCCGGGGAGCTGTTTTTT. This encodes CASSLIGSPGELFF.

In regard to this clonotype: A much larger clone lies a single base off, so this may be a read error. The chain employs TRBV6-2 or TRBV6-3 and TRBJ2-6; TRBD1 aligns across 7 bases. Per germline, CDR1 MNHEY and CDR2 SVGEGT. The CDR3 covers 16 residues. The CDR3 here is CTSSWDSSSGANVLTF. CDR3 DNA sequence: TGTACCAGCAGCTGGGACAGCTCCTCTGGGGCCAACGTCCTGACTTTC.

This clonotype was found a few times. The chain employs TRBV6-5 and TRBJ2-7; D remains ambiguous. Germline V gene sequence: CDR1 MNHEY, CDR2 SVGAGI. CDR3 size: 11 residues. Between the trimmed V and J ends, which lost 8 bases and 5 bases, there was a span of 10 bases. CDR3: CASSVGHEQYF. The CDR3 DNA sequence: TGTGCCAGCTCGGTAGGCCACGAGCAGTACTTC.

This clonotype has a count of ten or more. This chain joins TRBV7-9 and TRBJ2-7; no firm D call. The CDR3 covers 13 residues. V was pared by 5 bases and J by 3 bases, with 11 bases between. Germline V lookup: CDR1 SEHNR, CDR2 FQNEAQ (reference sequence). DNA for the CDR3: TGTGCCAGCAGCCCCCCCAACAGCTACGAGCAGTACGTC. This sequence encodes CASSPPNSYEQYV.

This clonotype has just a few counts. V is TRBV6-2 or TRBV6-3 and J is TRBJ2-7; D gene ambiguous. The CDR3 sequence is 12 residues long. V was shortened by 2 bases and J by 7 bases, with 9 bases between the two germline ends. CDR1 and CDR2 from the germline V gene are MNHEY and SVGEGT. CDR3 protein: CASSYGTKEQYV. CDR3 coding DNA: TGTGCCAGCAGTTACGGAACAAAAGAGCAGTACGTC.

This clonotype was seen more than once but under ten times. The chain joins TRBV7-9 to TRBJ1-2; the match to TRBD1 covers 9 bases. The CDR3 covers 16 residues. The trim removed 3 bases at V and 4 bases at J, leaving 9 bases unmatched. CDR1 and CDR2 (germline): SEHNR, FQNEAQ (reference sequence). CDR3 bases: TGTGCCAGCAGCTTCCTTTCGACAGGGGGTACCTATGGCTACACCTTC. The encoded protein is CASSFLSTGGTYGYTF.